A single sample gave rise to the 7 T cell receptor beta chains below, sequenced in a study of blood T cell repertoires in COVID-19. Method: immunoSEQ multiplex PCR; TCRdb's copy keeps in-frame clones and lacks some. The sample holds roughly 75,000 clones, about 85% seen once. The sequenced sample was peripheral blood. These receptors all come from a man over 45 with COVID-19, enrolled during active disease.

The CDR3 DNA follows: TGCGCCAGCAGCTTGGGGGTGCAGGACACCGGGGAGCTGTTTTTT. Protein product: CASSLGVQDTGELFF. The chain couples TRBV5-1 to TRBJ2-2, with D uncertain. The CDR3 has 15 amino acids. V lost 0 bases, J lost 3 bases, and 9 bases lay in between. CDR1 and CDR2 from the germline V gene are SGHRS and YFSETQ.

The V call is TRBV28, the J call TRBJ1-2; weak D call: TRBD1 (5 bases). Germline assignment: CDR1 MDHEN and CDR2 SYDVKM. This CDR3 spans 14 amino acids. Trimming removed 3 bases at V and 2 bases at J, with 10 bases between. CDR3 residues: CASSFFHRNYGYTF. The DNA for the CDR3 is TGTGCCAGCAGTTTCTTCCACAGGAACTATGGCTACACCTTC.

This chain connects TRBV28 to TRBJ2-7; 8 bases map to TRBD2. The V segment lost 6 bases and the J segment 3 bases; nucleotides outside the gene matches: 10. This CDR3 region has 15 residues. Germline CDR1 reads MDHEN; CDR2 reads SYDVKM. CDR3 DNA sequence: TGTGCCAGCAGCGTAGCGGGGCAGGGCGGCTACGAGCAGTACTTC. Its translation is CASSVAGQGGYEQYF. The full variable domain, in which reference TRBV28 and TRBJ2-7 provide the parts outside the CDR3, is DVKVTQSSRYLVKRTGEKVFLECVQDMDHENMFWYRQDPGLGLRLIYFSYDVKMKEKGDIPEGYSVSREKKERFSLILESASTNQTSMYLCASSVAGQGGYEQYFGPGTRLTVT.

The chain couples TRBV6-5 to TRBJ1-4; D ambiguous. CDR3 size: 14 residues. The V gene lost 6 bases and the J gene lost 0 bases, with 8 bases spanning the gap. Germline CDR1 reads MNHEY; CDR2 reads SVGAGI. This CDR3 is CASSLEATNEKLFF. The DNA for the CDR3 is TGTGCCAGCAGCCTAGAAGCAACTAATGAAAAACTGTTTTTT.

The chain recombines TRBV7-3 with TRBJ1-2; D perhaps matches TRBD1 (5 bases). V was shortened by 5 bases and J by 3 bases, with 19 bases between the two germline ends. This CDR3 region has 16 residues. Germline assignment: CDR1 SGHTA and CDR2 FQGTGA. CDR3 loop: CASSPDGGGSHYGYTF. The CDR3 bases are TGTGCCAGCAGCCCCGACGGGGGAGGCAGCCACTATGGCTACACCTTC.

The CDR3 sequence is CASRHRGAGELFF. The DNA for the CDR3 is TGTGCCAGCAGGCACAGGGGAGCCGGGGAGCTGTTTTTT. The chain joins TRBV14 to TRBJ2-2, with 7 bases identical to TRBD1. The CDR3 sequence is 13 residues long. The germline V gene encodes CDR1 SGHDN and CDR2 FVKESK. J lost 6 bases, V lost 6 bases, and 4 bases had no gene match.

The J gene is TRBJ2-1, the V gene TRBV27, with D tentatively TRBD1 (5 bases). The germline gives CDR1 MNHEY, CDR2 SMNVEV (reference sequence). The ends were cut back, 0 bases at V and 7 bases at J, with 10 bases in the middle. The CDR3 length is 14 residues. CDR3: CASSLSPKGNEQFF. DNA of the CDR3: TGTGCCAGCAGTTTATCACCGAAGGGGAATGAGCAGTTCTTC.